The 14 T cell receptor beta chains below come from one sample, sequenced in a study of radiotherapy plus CTLA-4 blockade in lung cancer. Generated by immunoSEQ multiplex PCR, the TCRdb table keeps only in-frame clones and is missing some. The sample lists 50,000 or so clones, around 76% occurring once. This sample comprised peripheral blood, obtained from a patient treated with radiotherapy plus ipilimumab. Source of these receptors: a human donor with non-small cell lung cancer who had stable disease on radiotherapy plus ipilimumab.

This chain connects TRBV7-2 to TRBJ1-2; no firm D call. Trimming removed 5 bases at V and 1 base at J, with 14 bases between. The CDR3 is made up of 15 amino acids. Germline-derived CDR1 and CDR2 are SGHTA and FQGNSA. CDR3 bases: TGTGCCAGCAGCCCCCGAGGCAGCTATAACTATGGCTACACCTTC. It codes for CASSPRGSYNYGYTF.

The chain is built from TRBV29-1 and TRBJ2-5; TRBD2 matches 14 bases. The J segment lost 4 bases and the V segment lost 4 bases, leaving 5 bases of the junction unmatched. CDR1 is SQVTM and CDR2 is ANQGSEA in the germline V gene. CDR3 length: 15 amino acids. The DNA for the CDR3 is TGCAGCGTTGTAGGACTAGCGGGGGGCGGAGAGACCCAGTACTTC. Translation: CSVVGLAGGGETQYF.

This chain links TRBV7-9 with TRBJ1-5; tentatively, D is TRBD1 (6 bases). V was pared by 3 bases and J by 4 bases, with 10 bases between. This CDR3 has 14 residues. CDR1 SEHNR and CDR2 FQNEAQ come from the germline V gene (reference sequence). This CDR3 is CASSFGQTNQPQHF. CDR3 in DNA: TGTGCCAGCAGCTTTGGACAGACTAATCAGCCCCAGCATTTT.

The chain couples TRBV4-3 to TRBJ1-5, with D unclear. The CDR3 loop spans 15 amino acids. The V and J ends lost 0 bases and 1 base respectively, with 7 bases between them. CDR1 and CDR2 from the germline V gene are LGHNA and YSLEER. The CDR3 is CASSQERASNQPQHF. DNA for the CDR3: TGCGCCAGCAGCCAAGAGAGGGCCAGCAATCAGCCCCAGCATTTT.

The rearrangement uses TRBV2 and TRBJ1-1, with 7 bases lining up with TRBD1. V trimming: 7 bases; J trimming: 3 bases; junction bases outside the gene matches: 8. Germline CDR1 and CDR2: SNHLY and FYNNEI. This CDR3 spans 14 amino acids. The CDR3 region has the DNA TGTGCCAGCATCCTAGACAGGGCGGACACTGAAGCTTTCTTT. Translated: CASILDRADTEAFF.

The V call is TRBV7-2, the J call TRBJ2-7, with 11 nucleotides matching TRBD2. CDR1 and CDR2 from the germline V gene are SGHTA and FQGNSA. The J segment lost 4 bases and the V segment lost 1 base, leaving 6 bases of the junction unmatched. This CDR3 comprises 16 residues. The CDR3 sequence: CASSLGSGLADYEQYF. The CDR3 nucleotides read TGTGCCAGCAGCTTAGGCTCGGGACTAGCGGATTACGAGCAGTACTTC.

The V gene is TRBV10-3, the J gene TRBJ1-5; D not certain. V was clipped by 4 bases and J by 11 bases, with 12 bases between them. Germline V gene sequence: CDR1 ENHRY, CDR2 SYGVKD. The CDR3 contains 12 residues. CDR3 nucleotide sequence: TGTGCCATCAGTGGGGGTTTGGGGTCCCAGCATTTT. Residues: CAISGGLGSQHF.

J is TRBJ1-5 and V is TRBV2; D gene unclear. Trimming pared 3 bases from V and 1 base from J, leaving 10 bases between. CDR1 and CDR2 (germline): SNHLY, FYNNEI. The CDR3 is made up of 15 amino acids. CDR3 in DNA: TGTGCCAGCAGTGATTTGAGGGAGAGCAATCAGCCCCAGCATTTT. Translation gives CASSDLRESNQPQHF.

The chain has TRBV5-4 and TRBJ1-6; unclear D gene. The ends were cut back, 0 bases at V and 8 bases at J, with 15 bases in the middle. CDR1 SGHNT and CDR2 YYREEE come from the germline V gene (reference sequence). The CDR3 has 16 residues. The CDR3 reads CASSLGLGGVHSPLHF. CDR3 DNA: TGTGCCAGCAGCTTGGGGTTGGGCGGGGTACATTCACCCCTCCACTTT. The full variable domain, completed using reference TRBV5-4 and TRBJ1-6, is ETGVTQSPTHLIKTRGQQVTLRCSSQSGHNTVSWYQQALGQGPQFIFQYYREEENGRGNFPPRFSGLQFPNYSSELNVNALELDDSALYLCASSLGLGGVHSPLHFGNGTRLTVT.

The rearrangement uses TRBV7-9 and TRBJ1-4; D not certain. With 2 bases removed from V and 1 base from J, the gap between germline ends came to 5 bases. CDR1 SEHNR and CDR2 FQNEAQ come from the germline V gene (reference sequence). The CDR3 sequence is 14 residues long. DNA for the CDR3: TGTGCCAGCAGCTTACGAGGAACTAATGAAAAACTGTTTTTT. This gives the protein CASSLRGTNEKLFF.

V is TRBV7-2 and J is TRBJ1-3; D possibly corresponds to TRBD1 (6 bases). V lost 8 bases and J 0 bases, leaving 17 bases between the germline ends. Germline-derived CDR1 and CDR2 are SGHTA and FQGNSA. This CDR3 is built from 16 residues. The CDR3 nucleotides are TGTGCCAGCGGGCCACAGGGACTGCACTCTGGAAACACCATATATTTT. Protein sequence: CASGPQGLHSGNTIYF.

In its sample, this clone was seen a few times. The chain employs TRBV6-4 and TRBJ2-2; the match to TRBD2 covers 9 bases. The J segment lost 3 bases and the V segment lost 5 bases, leaving 1 base of the junction unmatched. The CDR3 totals 14 residues. Germline values: CDR1 MRHNA, CDR2 SNTAGT. CDR3 residues: CASSIAGDTGELFF. The DNA of the CDR3 is TGTGCCAGCAGTATAGCGGGGGACACCGGGGAGCTGTTTTTT.

The rearrangement links TRBV6-6 to TRBJ1-6; 8 positions match TRBD1. The trim removed 6 bases at V and 10 bases at J, leaving 5 bases unmatched. CDR3 size: 13 residues. Germline values: CDR1 MNHNY, CDR2 SVGAGI (reference sequence). The CDR3 bases are TGTGCCAGCAGCCAGGACAGGGCATCACCCCTCCACTTT. It yields the protein CASSQDRASPLHF.

The chain couples TRBV11-2 to TRBJ1-2; D gene uncertain. Trimming pared 7 bases from V and 0 bases from J, leaving 12 bases between. Germline V gives CDR1 SGHAT, CDR2 FQNNGV. The CDR3 contains 14 residues. The CDR3 is CASTRPRANYGYTF. The CDR3 DNA is TGTGCCAGCACCCGACCGCGAGCTAACTATGGCTACACCTTC.